The 8 T cell receptor beta chains in this list originate from one sample, sequenced in a study of blood T cell repertoires in COVID-19 (dated by TCRdb to the early 2020s). The library was prepared using the immunoSEQ multiplex PCR assay. In its TCRdb copy, this immuneACCESS table keeps in-frame sequences only and misses some clones. Where compared with another copy, unresolved V genes explain less than half of these, and the others have no known cause. The sample includes about 86,000 clones, with roughly four fifths observed a single time. The ten largest clones represent 1.2% of the sample. The sequenced sample consisted of peripheral blood. Every receptor here comes from an elderly woman with acute or convalescent COVID-19.

The rearrangement links TRBV5-1 to TRBJ2-2, with D perhaps matching TRBD2 (5 bases). V was trimmed by 0 bases and J by 9 bases, leaving 12 bases between them. Germline CDR1 SGHRS, CDR2 YFSETQ. The CDR3 covers 14 residues. The CDR3 is CASSLAGVTRELFF. Here the CDR3 DNA reads TGCGCCAGCAGCTTGGCCGGGGTTACGAGGGAGCTGTTTTTT.

The chain recombines TRBV5-1 with TRBJ2-5, with a weak D call TRBD1 (5 bases). Germline CDR1 and CDR2: SGHRS and YFSETQ. V was pared by 5 bases and J by 4 bases, with 12 bases between. CDR3 length: 13 residues. The CDR3 spells CASSSGSGETQYF. The DNA for the CDR3 is TGCGCCAGCAGTTCAGGGTCGGGAGAGACCCAGTACTTC.

The rearrangement joins TRBV27 to TRBJ1-2; D is uncertain. Germline V gene lookup returns CDR1 MNHEY and CDR2 SMNVEV (reference sequence). The CDR3 extends over 11 amino acids. The V and J ends lost 5 bases and 8 bases respectively, with 9 bases between them. CDR3 residues: CASSPGEGYTF. In nucleotides, the CDR3 is TGTGCCAGCAGTCCGGGTGAGGGCTACACCTTC.

The chain couples TRBV27 to TRBJ2-7; D not resolved. This CDR3 contains 14 residues. The V and J ends lost 4 bases and 2 bases respectively, with 12 bases between them. Germline-derived CDR1 and CDR2 are MNHEY and SMNVEV (reference sequence). The CDR3 region is CASSSPSRAYEQYF. The CDR3 nucleotides read TGTGCCAGCAGTTCTCCGTCCCGTGCCTACGAGCAGTACTTC.

V is TRBV13 and J is TRBJ1-2; possibly TRBD1 for D (6 bases). Germline CDR1 and CDR2: PRHDT and FYEKMQ (reference sequence). The CDR3 is 15 residues long. V lost 7 bases and J 2 bases, leaving 17 bases between the germline ends. The chain's CDR3 is CASTLNVRGNYGYTF. CDR3 nucleotides: TGTGCCAGCACCCTCAACGTCAGGGGAAACTATGGCTACACCTTC.

This clone was found a few times. The chain uses TRBV28 and TRBJ1-5, with D possibly being TRBD1 (5 bases). Looked up from germline, CDR1 is MDHEN and CDR2 is SYDVKM. This CDR3 has 14 amino acids. The V end was cut by 2 bases, the J end by 5 bases, with 10 bases between. The CDR3 here is CASSLPDSHQPQHF. CDR3 sequence (DNA): TGTGCCAGCAGTTTACCCGACAGTCATCAGCCCCAGCATTTT.

V gene TRBV5-1 combines with J gene TRBJ2-7, with 8 bases identical to TRBD1. The CDR3 consists of 15 residues. From germline, CDR1 is SGHRS and CDR2 YFSETQ. The trim removed 5 bases at V and 2 bases at J, leaving 9 bases unmatched. CDR3 sequence reads: CASSGPGQEAYEQYF. CDR3 coding DNA: TGCGCCAGCAGTGGTCCGGGACAGGAGGCCTACGAGCAGTACTTC.

The V gene is TRBV28, the J gene TRBJ2-7; the match to TRBD1 covers 8 bases. The junction had 10 bases not matched to a gene; V was cut back by 5 bases and J by 4 bases. From germline, CDR1 is MDHEN and CDR2 SYDVKM. The CDR3 consists of 15 residues. CDR3 in amino acids: CASSPQGTGGYEQYF. CDR3 coding DNA: TGTGCCAGCAGTCCCCAGGGGACAGGAGGATACGAGCAGTACTTC.